The 6 T cell receptor beta chains below all came from one sample that was sequenced in a study of post-analysis software for immune sequencing data (dated by TCRdb to between 2014 and 2016). Here is what the overall study found, with its caveats: Several TRBV segments, including TRBV5-6, TRBV5-1 and TRBV20-1, were significantly more frequent in patients than controls.

The library was prepared using PCR. The run used an Illumina HiSeq 2500. Unique molecular identifiers were incorporated into TCR beta cDNA libraries to reduce PCR and sequencing biases. TCRdb reanalyzed the raw reads on its own, using fastp at Q25 for trimming and MiXCR for clone calling, and kept in-frame beta chains. Rows are combined by CDR3 protein, so each entry shows the most common genes and DNA. Counted in this sample were approximately 180,000 distinct CDR3 sequences; approximately 28% of them appeared once. The top ten clones comprise approximately 1.6% of the sample. Their cognate antigens are unknown. Sequencing input: blood. The source of these receptors is a girl between 5 and 17 years old with multiple sclerosis.

This clonotype has more than one count but fewer than ten. The CDR3 nucleotides read TGTGCCAGCAGCGTAGACCGGCTCACAGATACGCAGTATTTT. Translated, it gives CASSVDRLTDTQYF. This chain connects TRBV9 to TRBJ2-3, with unresolved D. With 0 bases removed from V and 2 bases from J, the gap between germline ends came to 7 bases. Germline-derived CDR1 and CDR2 are SGDLS and YYNGEE. The CDR3 totals 14 residues.

A remark on this clonotype: This may stem from a read error, because a much larger clone lies one nucleotide away. This sequence joins TRBV20-1 and TRBJ1-2; D gene ambiguous. This CDR3 region has 12 residues. Germline V gives CDR1 DFQATT, CDR2 SNEGSKA (reference sequence). The CDR3 region is CLTYAGHYGYTF. In nucleotides, the CDR3 is TGCCTAACCTATGCAGGCCACTATGGCTACACCTTC.

This clonotype was counted ten times or more. The V gene is TRBV10-3, the J gene TRBJ1-4; weak D call: TRBD1 (5 bases). This CDR3 is built from 14 residues. The V end was cut by 3 bases, the J end by 6 bases, with 11 bases between. Germline values: CDR1 ENHRY, CDR2 SYGVKD. The CDR3 DNA follows: TGTGCCATCAGTGACAGGGAACGGGATGAAAAACTGTTTTTT. Its translation is CAISDRERDEKLFF.

This sequence joins TRBV14 and TRBJ2-7; TRBD1 might be the D (6 bases). CDR3 length: 15 amino acids. Between the trimmed V and J ends, which lost 0 bases and 5 bases, there was a span of 14 bases. In germline, CDR1 is SGHDN, CDR2 FVKESK. CDR3 coding DNA: TGTGCCAGCAGCCAAGAAGGGGGTACCTTAGACGAGCAGTACTTC. Its protein product is CASSQEGGTLDEQYF.

This clonotype was observed a handful of times. A read error may be the cause here, since a much bigger clone is one base away. J is TRBJ2-2 and V is TRBV6-2 or TRBV6-3, with 7 nucleotides matching TRBD2. The CDR3 loop spans 14 amino acids. Germline V gives CDR1 MNHEY, CDR2 SVGEGT. The CDR3 DNA follows: TGTACCAGCCAGGACGGGAGGAAGTCCGGGGAGCTGTTTTTT. Translating it yields CTSQDGRKSGELFF.

This clonotype was seen at least ten times. This chain connects TRBV29-1 to TRBJ2-3; 10 bases match TRBD2. This CDR3 has 14 residues. Trimming removed 7 bases from V and 0 bases from J; junction bases left unmatched: 4. Per the germline V gene, CDR1 is SQVTM and CDR2 is ANQGSEA. CDR3 sequence (DNA): TGCAGCGCTTCGACTAGCGGGAGCACAGATACGCAGTATTTT. Its translation: CSASTSGSTDTQYF.